This T cell receptor (beta chain) was sequenced during a study of T cells in Graves' hyperthyroidism and ophthalmopathy. Amplified TCR beta CDR3 regions derived from RNA transcripts. HTBI primers were employed in a first-round RT-PCR of the TCR CDR3. TCRdb reprocessed the multiplex PCR reads via MiXCR and lists one record per CDR3 protein. The sample lists around 560,000 distinct CDR3 sequences, approximately 16% occurring once. In patients aged 18 to 65, hyperthyroidism was newly diagnosed, with duration under 2 months. Thyroid ultrasound, orbital computed tomography, clinical symptoms, and serum thyroxine and TRAb underpinned diagnoses. This clonotype was counted at least ten times. V lost 1 base, J lost 11 bases, and 9 bases stayed unmatched. The CDR3 runs 16 residues. CDR1 is LNHNV, CDR2 YYDKDF, per germline (reference sequence).

The chain is built from TRBV15 and TRBJ1-6, with 9 bases identical to TRBD1. What was sequenced was blood. This clonotype originated in a woman under 30 with Graves' hyperthyroidism. The CDR3 DNA reads TGTGCCACCAGCAGAGGCACAGGGGGCATAGCGACACCCCTCCACTTT. Translated: CATSRGTGGIATPLHF.